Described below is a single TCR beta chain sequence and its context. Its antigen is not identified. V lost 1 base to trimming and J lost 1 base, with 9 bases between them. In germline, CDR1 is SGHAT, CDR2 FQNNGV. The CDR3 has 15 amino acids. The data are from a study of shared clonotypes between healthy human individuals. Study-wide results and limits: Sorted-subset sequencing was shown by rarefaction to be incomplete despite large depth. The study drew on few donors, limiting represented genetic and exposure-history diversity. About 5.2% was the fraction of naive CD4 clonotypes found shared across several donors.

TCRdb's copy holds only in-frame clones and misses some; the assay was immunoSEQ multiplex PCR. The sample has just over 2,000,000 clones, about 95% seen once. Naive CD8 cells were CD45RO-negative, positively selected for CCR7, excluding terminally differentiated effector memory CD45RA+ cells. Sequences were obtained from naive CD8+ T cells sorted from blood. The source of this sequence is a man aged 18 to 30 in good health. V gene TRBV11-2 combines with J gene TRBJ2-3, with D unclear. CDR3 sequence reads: CASSLVIPGTDTQYF. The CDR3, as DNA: TGTGCCAGCAGCTTAGTCATTCCGGGCACAGATACGCAGTATTTT.